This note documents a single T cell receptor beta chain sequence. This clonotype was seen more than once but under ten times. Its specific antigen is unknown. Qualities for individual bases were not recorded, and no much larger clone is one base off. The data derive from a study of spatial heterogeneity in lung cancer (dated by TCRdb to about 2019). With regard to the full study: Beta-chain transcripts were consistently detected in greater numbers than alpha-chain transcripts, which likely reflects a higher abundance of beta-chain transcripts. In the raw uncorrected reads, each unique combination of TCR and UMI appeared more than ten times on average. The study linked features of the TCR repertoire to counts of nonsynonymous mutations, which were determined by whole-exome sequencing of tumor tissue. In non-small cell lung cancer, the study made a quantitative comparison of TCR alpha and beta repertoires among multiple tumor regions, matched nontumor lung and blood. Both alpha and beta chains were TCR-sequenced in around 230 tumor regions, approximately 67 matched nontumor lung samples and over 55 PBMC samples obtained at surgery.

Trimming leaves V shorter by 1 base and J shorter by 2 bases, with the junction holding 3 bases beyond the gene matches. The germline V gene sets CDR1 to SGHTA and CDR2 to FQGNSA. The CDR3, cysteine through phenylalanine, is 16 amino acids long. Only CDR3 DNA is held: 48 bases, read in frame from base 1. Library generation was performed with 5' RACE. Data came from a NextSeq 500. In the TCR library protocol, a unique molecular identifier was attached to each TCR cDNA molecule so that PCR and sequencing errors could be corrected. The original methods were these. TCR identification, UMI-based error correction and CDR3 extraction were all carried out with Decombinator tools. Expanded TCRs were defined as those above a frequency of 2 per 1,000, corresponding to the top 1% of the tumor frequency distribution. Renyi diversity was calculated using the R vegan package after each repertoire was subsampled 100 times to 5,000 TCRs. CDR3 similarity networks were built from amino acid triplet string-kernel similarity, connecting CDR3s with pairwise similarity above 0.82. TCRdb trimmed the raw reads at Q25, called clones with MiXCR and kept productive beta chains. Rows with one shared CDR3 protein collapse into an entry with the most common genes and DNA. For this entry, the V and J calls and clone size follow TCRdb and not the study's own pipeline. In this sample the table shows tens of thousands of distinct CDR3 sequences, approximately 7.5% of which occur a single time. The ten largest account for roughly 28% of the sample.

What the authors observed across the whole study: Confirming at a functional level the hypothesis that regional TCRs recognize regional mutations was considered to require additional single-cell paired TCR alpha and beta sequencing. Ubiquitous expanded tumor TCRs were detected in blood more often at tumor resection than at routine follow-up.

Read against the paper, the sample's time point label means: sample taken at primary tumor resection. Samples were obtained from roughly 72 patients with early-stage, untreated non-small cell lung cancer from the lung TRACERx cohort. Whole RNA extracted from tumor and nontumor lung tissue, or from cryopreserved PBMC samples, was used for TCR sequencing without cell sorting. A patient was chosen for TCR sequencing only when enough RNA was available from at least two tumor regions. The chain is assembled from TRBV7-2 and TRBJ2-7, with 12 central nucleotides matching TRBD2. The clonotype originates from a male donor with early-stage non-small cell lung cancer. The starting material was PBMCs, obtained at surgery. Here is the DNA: TGTGCCAGCAGCTTAGGGACTAGCGGGACTGCCTACGAGCAGTACTTC. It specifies CASSLGTSGTAYEQYF.